These 13 T cell receptor beta chains were sequenced from one sample in a study of T cells in Graves' hyperthyroidism and ophthalmopathy. The source material, RNA transcripts, was used to amplify TCR beta CDR3 regions. Initially, a first-round RT-PCR of the TCR CDR3 employed the HTBI primer set. TCRdb reprocessed the multiplex PCR reads via MiXCR and lists one record per CDR3 protein. The top ten clones hold around 14% of a sample with a few hundred thousand distinct CDR3 sequences, around 15% of them seen once. Sample: blood. These receptor sequences come from a woman aged 40 to 50 with Graves' hyperthyroidism.

With respect to this clonotype: This may stem from a read error, because a much larger clone lies one nucleotide away. The chain is built from TRBV30 and TRBJ2-5; possible D gene TRBD1, 6 bases. This CDR3 region has 14 residues. Germline V CDR1 and CDR2: GTSNPN, SVGIG (reference sequence). The CDR3: CAWRRGQQQETRYF. The CDR3 DNA follows: TGTGCCTGGAGGCGAGGACAGCAACAAGAGACCCGGTACTTC.

This clonotype has more than one count but fewer than ten. This chain uses TRBV12-3 or TRBV12-4 with TRBJ1-3; no clear D gene. The CDR3 extends over 12 amino acids. V was pared by 7 bases and J by 3 bases, with 7 bases between. Here the CDR3 reads CASKDSGNTIYF. The CDR3 nucleotides read TGTGCCAGCAAAGATAGTGGAAACACCATATATTTT.

The chain joins TRBV12-3 or TRBV12-4 to TRBJ2-1; no definite D call. The CDR3 extends over 12 amino acids. V was pared by 5 bases and J by 9 bases, with 11 bases between. CDR3 sequence reads: CASSPLASEQFF. The DNA for the CDR3 is TGTGCCAGCAGTCCATTAGCTAGTGAGCAGTTCTTC.

This clonotype came up many times. The chain combines TRBV7-6 with TRBJ2-3; no firm D call. Germline-derived CDR1 and CDR2 are SGHVS and FNYEAQ. Trimming took off 1 base at V and 0 bases at J, with 5 bases between the two ends. The CDR3 extends over 14 amino acids. The CDR3 coding sequence is TGTGCCAGCAGCTTAGGGGCAAGCACAGATACGCAGTATTTT. Protein: CASSLGASTDTQYF.

This clonotype was detected ten times or more. The chain couples TRBV12-3 or TRBV12-4 to TRBJ1-4; D unresolved. The CDR3 is 12 residues long. Trimming left V 3 bases short and J 8 bases short, with 7 bases between. CDR3 nucleotide sequence: TGTGCCAGCAGTTTTCATGGGGAAAAACTGTTTTTT. This codes for CASSFHGEKLFF.

This clonotype was detected many times. The chain has TRBV6-1 and TRBJ1-1, with D unclear. Germline values: CDR1 MNHNS, CDR2 SASEGT. Trimming removed 1 base from V and 3 bases from J, with 15 bases in between. CDR3 length equals 16 residues. The DNA for the CDR3 is TGTGCCAGCAGTGAAGGTACCGCAATGAGGGACACTGAAGCTTTCTTT. Its translation is CASSEGTAMRDTEAFF.

This clonotype was counted between two and nine times. The V gene is TRBV4-1, the J gene TRBJ1-5; 8 nucleotides align to TRBD1. The CDR3 is 17 amino acids. The germline gives CDR1 MGHRA, CDR2 YSYEKL. With V trimmed by 3 bases and J by 2 bases, 9 bases remained unmatched. The CDR3 sequence is CASSHDPVQGGNQPQHF. The CDR3 nucleotides read TGCGCCAGCAGCCATGACCCCGTACAGGGGGGCAATCAGCCCCAGCATTTT.

This clonotype was counted only a few times. The chain couples TRBV19 to TRBJ2-2; TRBD1 matches at 8 bases. Germline V gene lookup returns CDR1 LNHDA and CDR2 SQIVND (reference sequence). The J segment lost 1 base and the V segment lost 9 bases, leaving 4 bases of the junction unmatched. The CDR3 sequence is 14 residues long. CDR3 bases: TGTGCCAGCAGGACAGGGTTGAACACCGGGGAGCTGTTTTTT. Translated, it gives CASRTGLNTGELFF.

The chain links TRBV2 to TRBJ1-4; D is unclear. The CDR3 loop spans 13 amino acids. The ends were cut back, 3 bases at V and 3 bases at J, with 5 bases in the middle. Germline-derived CDR1 and CDR2 are SNHLY and FYNNEI. The CDR3 sequence: CASSDASNEKLFF. As DNA, the CDR3 is TGTGCCAGCAGTGACGCGTCTAATGAAAAACTGTTTTTT.

In its sample, this clonotype was seen a few times. This rearrangement joins TRBV29-1 to TRBJ2-5; no clear D. Germline assignment: CDR1 SQVTM and CDR2 ANQGSEA. Trimming took off 5 bases at V and 4 bases at J, with 14 bases between the two ends. The CDR3 has 13 residues. The CDR3 DNA sequence: TGCAGCGTTCACTCAATGGCAGGAGAGACCCAGTACTTC. Its translation is CSVHSMAGETQYF.

The CDR3 sequence: CASSIGNTQYF. The CDR3 nucleotides are TGTGCCAGTAGTATTGGGAATACGCAGTATTTT. The chain employs TRBV19 and TRBJ2-3; the D is unclear. Germline CDR1 LNHDA, CDR2 SQIVND (reference sequence). V lost 3 bases, J lost 7 bases, and 5 bases lay in between. The CDR3 covers 11 residues. The full variable domain, its missing parts supplied by reference TRBV19 and TRBJ2-3, is DGGITQSPKYLFRKEGQNVTLSCEQNLNHDAMYWYRQDPGQGLRLIYYSQIVNDFQKGDIAEGYSVSREKKESFPLTVTSAQKNPTAFYLCASSIGNTQYFGPGTRLTVL.

This clonotype was picked up many times. V is TRBV29-1 and J is TRBJ1-5, with D unresolved. Trimming cost V 4 bases and J 2 bases, with 12 bases left between them. Germline assignment: CDR1 SQVTM and CDR2 ANQGSEA. The CDR3 has 14 amino acids. The CDR3 loop reads CSVAGPRGNQPQHF. DNA for the CDR3: TGCAGCGTTGCGGGTCCCCGGGGCAATCAGCCCCAGCATTTT.

This clonotype was seen repeatedly, ten times or more. The V call is TRBV12-3 or TRBV12-4, the J call TRBJ2-1, with 8 bases that match TRBD2. After removal of 3 bases from V and 2 bases from J, the junction contained 6 bases not matched to a gene. The CDR3 is 16 residues long. The CDR3 sequence: CASSFGSGIAYNEQFF. CDR3 in DNA: TGTGCCAGCAGTTTTGGTAGCGGGATAGCCTACAATGAGCAGTTCTTC.